One and the same sample provided the 28 T cell receptor beta chains below, sequenced in a study of identical twins. From the 5' RACE reads, TCRdb called clonotypes with MiXCR, one entry per CDR3 protein. Here the sample spans about 200,000 distinct CDR3 sequences, about 15% being singletons. The same data also went into a second study, on T cells expressing NK-cell markers.

The material sequenced was CD8+ T cells sorted from blood. The receptors derive from a woman between 18 and 30 years old in good health.

J is TRBJ2-7 and V is TRBV5-1; possibly TRBD1 for D (5 bases). V was pared by 3 bases and J by 3 bases, with 13 bases between. CDR1 and CDR2 (germline): SGHRS, YFSETQ. CDR3 length: 14 amino acids. CDR3 protein: CASSSATDSYEQYF. The CDR3, as DNA: TGCGCCAGCAGCTCGGCAACCGACAGCTACGAGCAGTACTTC.

The rearrangement uses TRBV12-3 or TRBV12-4 and TRBJ2-2; D ambiguous. The CDR3 has 11 residues. Trimming cost V 6 bases and J 7 bases, with 6 bases left between them. The DNA for the CDR3 is TGTGCCAGCAGGGTTGGCGGGGAGCTGTTTTTT. This translates into CASRVGGELFF.

This clonotype occurred a few times. The chain combines TRBV6-1 with TRBJ2-4, with TRBD2 matching 7 bases. CDR3 length equals 15 residues. The V gene end was trimmed by 6 bases and the J gene end by 6 bases; junction bases not matched to a gene: 11. CDR1 is MNHNS, CDR2 SASEGT, per germline. CDR3 in DNA: TGTGCCAGCAGCCCAGCAGGCAGGGAGGGAAACATTCAGTACTTC. It translates to CASSPAGREGNIQYF.

Written as DNA, the CDR3 is TGTGCCAGCAGCCCCACGACTAGTAGCGGGGAGACCCAGTACTTC. Protein product: CASSPTTSSGETQYF. The rearrangement joins TRBV7-9 to TRBJ2-5; 7 bases line up with TRBD2. From germline, CDR1 is SEHNR and CDR2 FQNEAQ (reference sequence). V lost 5 bases to trimming and J lost 5 bases; unmatched junction nucleotides: 11. This CDR3 comprises 15 residues.

DNA of the CDR3: TGTGCCAGCAGCCAGGATCCCGGACTAGCGGGGACCCAGTACTTC. It translates to CASSQDPGLAGTQYF. The rearrangement links TRBV3-1 to TRBJ2-5; 11 bases are shared with TRBD2. This CDR3 spans 15 amino acids. The germline CDR1 and CDR2 sequences are LGHDT and YNNKEL (reference sequence). Unmatched junction bases numbered 7, after V lost 3 bases and J lost 7 bases.

This chain connects TRBV6-5 to TRBJ1-1, with D possibly being TRBD1 (5 bases). CDR1 is MNHEY, CDR2 SVGAGI, per germline. V was cut by 4 bases and J by 5 bases, with 14 bases left in between. The CDR3 extends over 14 amino acids. The CDR3 sequence: CASSSGWGGTEAFF. The CDR3 DNA reads as TGTGCCAGCAGTTCTGGGTGGGGGGGGACTGAAGCTTTCTTT.

The genes are TRBV6-5 and TRBJ2-7; 9 bases align to TRBD2. This CDR3 has 17 residues. Per the germline V gene, CDR1 is MNHEY and CDR2 is SVGAGI. V lost 4 bases, J lost 5 bases, and 15 bases stayed unmatched. CDR3 protein: CASSWGLAEKEYNEQYF. CDR3 bases: TGTGCCAGCAGTTGGGGACTAGCCGAAAAGGAGTACAACGAGCAGTACTTC.

This clonotype has a count of ten or more. This chain joins TRBV10-1 and TRBJ2-1; TRBD1 matches 7 bases. J lost 4 bases, V lost 5 bases, and 8 bases had no gene match. The CDR3 contains 15 residues. CDR1 is WNHNN and CDR2 is SYGVQD in the germline V gene (reference sequence). This chain's CDR3 is CASSTGTDEYNEQFF. CDR3 nucleotide sequence: TGCGCCAGCAGTACCGGGACAGACGAGTACAATGAGCAGTTCTTC.

This chain links TRBV12-3 or TRBV12-4 with TRBJ2-7, with D maybe TRBD1 (6 bases). The V end was cut by 3 bases, the J end by 4 bases, with 10 bases between. The CDR3 spans 13 residues. The CDR3 coding sequence is TGTGCCAGCAGTTTTGGGGGCGGGTACGAGCAGTACTTC. As protein: CASSFGGGYEQYF.

This chain joins TRBV27 and TRBJ2-4, with 12 bases that match TRBD2. Germline loops: CDR1 MNHEY, CDR2 SMNVEV (reference sequence). The CDR3 is made up of 18 amino acids. V trimming: 3 bases; J trimming: 0 bases; junction bases outside the gene matches: 6. The CDR3 nucleotides read TGTGCCAGCAGTTTCGTTCTAGCGGGAGGGGGAGCCAAAAACATTCAGTACTTC. Protein sequence: CASSFVLAGGGAKNIQYF.

The chain is built from TRBV14 and TRBJ2-7; D is undetermined. Germline CDR1 SGHDN, CDR2 FVKESK. Trimming shortened V by 4 bases and J by 3 bases, and 10 bases separated the two germline ends. This CDR3 has 13 residues. The CDR3 spells CASSLVVGYEQYF. The DNA of the CDR3 is TGTGCCAGCAGCCTCGTGGTGGGCTACGAGCAGTACTTC.

The V and J genes are TRBV7-6 and TRBJ2-1; D unresolved. Germline assignment: CDR1 SGHVS and CDR2 FNYEAQ. Trimming took 1 base from V and 10 from J, leaving 14 bases between them. This CDR3 comprises 14 residues. CDR3 sequence: CASSLEKGPWEQFF. The CDR3 nucleotides read TGTGCCAGCAGCTTAGAAAAAGGACCCTGGGAGCAGTTCTTC. The full variable domain, its missing parts supplied by reference TRBV7-6 and TRBJ2-1, is GAGVSQSPRYKVTKRGQDVALRCDPISGHVSLYWYRQALGQGPEFLTYFNYEAQQDKSGLPNDRFSAERPEGSISTLTIQRTEQRDSAMYRCASSLEKGPWEQFFGPGTRLTVL.

The sample holds a few counts of this clonotype. The chain joins TRBV29-1 to TRBJ2-1, with TRBD1 as a possible D gene (5 bases). Deletions cut 4 bases from V and 8 bases from J, with 15 bases between. Looked up from germline, CDR1 is SQVTM and CDR2 is ANQGSEA. There are 13 residues in the CDR3. The CDR3: CSVVGRAWDEQFF. The CDR3 DNA reads as TGCAGCGTTGTGGGCAGGGCGTGGGATGAGCAGTTCTTC.

This clonotype has just a few counts. The genes are TRBV12-3 or TRBV12-4 and TRBJ2-1; D is possibly TRBD2 (5 bases). The ends were cut back, 6 bases at V and 15 bases at J, with 24 bases in the middle. The CDR3 length is 14 residues. CDR3 residues: CASSSSWASSGSFF. In DNA form, the CDR3 reads TGTGCCAGCAGCTCTAGCTGGGCCTCCTCCGGGTCGTTCTTC.

The chain combines TRBV7-2 with TRBJ2-3; D may be TRBD2 (5 bases). Trimming shortened V by 1 base and J by 8 bases, and 13 bases separated the two germline ends. The CDR3 has 14 residues. Germline lookup yields CDR1 SGHTA and CDR2 FQGNSA. The CDR3 loop reads CASSLEVVGGTQYF. The CDR3 nucleotides read TGTGCCAGCAGCTTAGAAGTCGTCGGAGGTACGCAGTATTTT.

The chain combines TRBV9 with TRBJ1-5, with D perhaps matching TRBD1 (5 bases). From germline, CDR1 is SGDLS and CDR2 YYNGEE. V was shortened by 3 bases and J by 0 bases, with 10 bases between the two germline ends. The CDR3 runs 15 residues. CDR3 coding DNA: TGTGCCAGCAGCGCGGGGGGGTATAGCAATCAGCCCCAGCATTTT. Translated: CASSAGGYSNQPQHF.

This clonotype was counted between two and nine times. This rearrangement joins TRBV7-9 to TRBJ2-4; 7 nucleotides align to TRBD2. Germline loops: CDR1 SEHNR, CDR2 FQNEAQ (reference sequence). The CDR3 is 16 residues long. The V and J ends lost 0 bases and 0 bases, in that order; junction bases with no gene match: 2. CDR3 loop: CASSLASGLAKNIQYF. CDR3 coding DNA: TGTGCCAGCAGCTTAGCTAGCGGGCTAGCCAAAAACATTCAGTACTTC.

This clonotype was seen a handful of times. The chain is built from TRBV9 and TRBJ1-1; D remains ambiguous. Germline CDR1 and CDR2: SGDLS and YYNGEE. The CDR3 length is 14 residues. With 0 bases removed from V and 4 bases from J, the gap between germline ends came to 10 bases. This CDR3 reads CASSVDLGTTEAFF. DNA of the CDR3: TGTGCCAGCAGCGTAGATTTGGGTACCACTGAAGCTTTCTTT. The entire variable domain, with the rest obtained from reference TRBV9 and TRBJ1-1, is as follows: DSGVTQTPKHLITATGQRVTLRCSPRSGDLSVYWYQQSLDQGLQFLIQYYNGEERAKGNILERFSAQQFPDLHSELNLSSLELGDSALYFCASSVDLGTTEAFFGQGTRLTVV.

A few counts support this clonotype. The rearrangement joins TRBV3-1 to TRBJ1-1; the D is unclear. Germline V gives CDR1 LGHDT, CDR2 YNNKEL (reference sequence). V lost 0 bases, J lost 7 bases, and 12 bases lay in between. The CDR3 contains 14 residues. The CDR3 DNA is TGTGCCAGCAGCCAAGATCCGAAAATCCTTGAAGCTTTCTTT. It codes for CASSQDPKILEAFF.

The chain is built from TRBV12-3 or TRBV12-4 and TRBJ2-1; 10 nucleotides align to TRBD1. With 5 bases clipped from V and 3 bases from J, the junction kept 10 bases outside the gene matches. The CDR3 has 17 amino acids. For the CDR3, the DNA is TGTGCCAGCAGTCCCCCGGTGTGGGACAGGGGCTACAATGAGCAGTTCTTC. Translated: CASSPPVWDRGYNEQFF.

The J gene is TRBJ1-1, the V gene TRBV7-9; D possibly corresponds to TRBD1 (5 bases). The CDR3 contains 13 residues. Germline CDR1 reads SEHNR; CDR2 reads FQNEAQ (reference sequence). V was cut by 2 bases and J by 4 bases, with 8 bases left in between. CDR3 in amino acids: CASSLRGSTEAFF. The CDR3 nucleotides are TGTGCCAGCAGCTTAAGGGGTAGCACTGAAGCTTTCTTT.

This rearrangement joins TRBV12-3 or TRBV12-4 to TRBJ2-7, with D unclear. Trimming took 3 bases from V and 6 from J, leaving 6 bases between them. The CDR3 has 11 residues. The CDR3 protein is CASSLEIEQYF. For the CDR3, the DNA is TGTGCCAGCAGTTTGGAAATCGAGCAGTACTTC.

This chain joins TRBV20-1 and TRBJ2-7; no firm D call. The CDR3 sequence is 12 residues long. The germline V gene encodes CDR1 DFQATT and CDR2 SNEGSKA (reference sequence). The germline V and J ends were trimmed by 5 bases and 1 base, with 9 bases remaining between them. Here the CDR3 reads CSAVYASYEQYF. The DNA of the CDR3 is TGCAGTGCTGTTTATGCGTCCTACGAGCAGTACTTC.

J is TRBJ2-6 and V is TRBV6-1, with D maybe TRBD2 (6 bases). Germline V lookup: CDR1 MNHNS, CDR2 SASEGT. The CDR3 is 17 amino acids. V was pared by 6 bases and J by 0 bases, with 15 bases between. The CDR3 nucleotides are TGTGCCAGCAGCTTCGGTAGCGGCGGCTCTGGGGCCAACGTCCTGACTTTC. This codes for CASSFGSGGSGANVLTF.

This clonotype was counted a few times. The chain has TRBV29-1 and TRBJ1-2; no definite D call. This CDR3 has 10 residues. Germline CDR1 and CDR2: SQVTM and ANQGSEA. The germline V and J ends were trimmed by 6 bases and 6 bases, with 8 bases remaining between them. The CDR3 region is CSVGGDGYTF. CDR3 nucleotides: TGCAGCGTAGGCGGGGATGGCTACACCTTC.

The V call is TRBV20-1, the J call TRBJ2-1; possibly TRBD2 for D (5 bases). CDR3 length: 12 residues. V was trimmed by 0 bases and J by 9 bases, leaving 9 bases between them. The germline V gene encodes CDR1 DFQATT and CDR2 SNEGSKA (reference sequence). CDR3 sequence (DNA): TGCAGTGCTAGAGATCAAGGGAGTGAGCAGTTCTTC. Translating gives CSARDQGSEQFF.

Only a few counts were recorded for this clonotype. This sequence joins TRBV15 and TRBJ2-7, with 9 bases that match TRBD1. J gave up 2 bases and V 3 bases, and 2 bases lay outside the gene matches. Germline V lookup: CDR1 LNHNV, CDR2 YYDKDF (reference sequence). The CDR3 sequence is 14 residues long. The DNA of the CDR3 is TGTGCCACCAGCAGGGGGACAGGGCCCTACGAGCAGTACTTC. Translated: CATSRGTGPYEQYF.

The V gene is TRBV15, the J gene TRBJ2-7, with 8 bases that match TRBD1. CDR1 and CDR2 (germline): LNHNV, YYDKDF (reference sequence). The CDR3 covers 14 residues. V gave up 4 bases and J gave up 2 bases; unmatched junction bases: 4. CDR3 amino acids: CATSTRDRTYEQYF. The CDR3 DNA reads as TGTGCCACCAGCACCCGGGACAGGACCTACGAGCAGTACTTC.